Below are 13 T cell receptor beta chains sequenced from a single sample in a study of CD8+ T cells in alopecia areata. RNA extraction was followed by reverse transcription into cDNA, which acted as the sequencing template. Assay: immunoSEQ multiplex PCR; the TCRdb copy retains only in-frame clones and omits some. The sample consists of 130,000 or so clones, more than 40% of them appearing once. The sequences come from CD8+ T cells sorted from blood, collected at week 0. Receptors were obtained from a human donor with alopecia areata.

This clone has only a few counts. The chain has TRBV9 and TRBJ2-5; 10 bases match TRBD2. The CDR3 contains 13 residues. The junction had 1 base not matched to a gene; V was cut back by 3 bases and J by 5 bases. The germline gives CDR1 SGDLS, CDR2 YYNGEE. CDR3 nucleotides: TGTGCCAGCAGCGAACTAGCGGGGGAGACCCAGTACTTC. Translating it yields CASSELAGETQYF.

The chain has TRBV29-1 and TRBJ2-7; D remains ambiguous. Germline V CDR1 and CDR2: SQVTM, ANQGSEA. The CDR3 is 11 residues long. The V and J ends lost 4 bases and 4 bases respectively, with 8 bases between them. CDR3 amino acids: CSVGFRYEQYF. Here the CDR3 DNA reads TGCAGCGTTGGGTTTAGGTACGAGCAGTACTTC.

This clone turned up a few times. The V and J genes are TRBV29-1 and TRBJ2-2, with a tentative D call TRBD2 (6 bases). Germline CDR1 and CDR2: SQVTM and ANQGSEA. The CDR3 runs 14 residues. Trimming took off 6 bases at V and 0 bases at J, with 11 bases between the two ends. CDR3 DNA: TGCAGCGTGGGGGGAGATACGAACACCGGGGAGCTGTTTTTT. Amino acid sequence: CSVGGDTNTGELFF.

About this clone: A far larger clone is only one base removed, so a read error is likely. The chain employs TRBV5-4 and TRBJ2-1, with D perhaps TRBD1 (5 bases). V gave up 4 bases and J gave up 8 bases, with 16 bases separating them. The CDR3 contains 14 residues. Germline loops: CDR1 SGHNT, CDR2 YYREEE (reference sequence). CDR3 bases: TGTGCCAGCAGCCAAGATACCCAGGGATATGAGCAGTTCTTC. Residues: CASSQDTQGYEQFF.

This clone was picked up a small number of times. This chain joins TRBV11-2 and TRBJ2-3, with D maybe TRBD2 (6 bases). The CDR3 is made up of 13 amino acids. V lost 1 base to trimming and J lost 6 bases, with 8 bases between them. Germline lookup yields CDR1 SGHAT and CDR2 FQNNGV. Written as DNA, the CDR3 is TGTGCCAGCAGCTTAGCGGGGGAGGATACGCAGTATTTT. Protein: CASSLAGEDTQYF.

This clone was detected only a few times. The chain joins TRBV30 to TRBJ1-3, with D hard to call. CDR3 length: 16 residues. Trimming left V 2 bases short and J 5 bases short, with 19 bases between. In germline, CDR1 is GTSNPN, CDR2 SVGIG (reference sequence). CDR3 DNA: TGTGCCTGGAGTTTCCCCGTCTCAGTGGGAAGAAACACCATATATTTT. Encoded protein: CAWSFPVSVGRNTIYF.

The chain couples TRBV27 to TRBJ2-6; 8 nucleotides align to TRBD1. This CDR3 has 16 amino acids. Trimming cost V 5 bases and J 1 base; bases outside gene matches: 4. The germline CDR1 and CDR2 sequences are MNHEY and SMNVEV (reference sequence). The CDR3 is CASSLGTGSGANVLTF. The CDR3 coding sequence is TGTGCCAGCAGTCTCGGGACAGGTTCTGGGGCCAACGTCCTGACTTTC.

This clone was counted a single time. The V gene is TRBV9, the J gene TRBJ1-1; 7 bases are a match to TRBD1. From germline, CDR1 is SGDLS and CDR2 YYNGEE. The CDR3 runs 13 residues. The V and J ends lost 4 bases and 5 bases, in that order; junction bases with no gene match: 5. CDR3 region: CASSLGGRTEAFF. Written as DNA, the CDR3 is TGTGCCAGCAGCCTAGGGGGCAGGACTGAAGCTTTCTTT.

The chain recombines TRBV9 with TRBJ2-7; D might be TRBD1 or TRBD2, each matching 5 bases. The V and J ends lost 0 bases and 0 bases respectively, with 7 bases between them. This CDR3 has 14 residues. From germline, CDR1 is SGDLS and CDR2 YYNGEE. CDR3 protein: CASSVEGTSYEQYF. CDR3 in DNA: TGTGCCAGCAGCGTAGAGGGGACCTCCTACGAGCAGTACTTC.

This clone was picked up a small number of times. V is TRBV30 and J is TRBJ2-1; no clear D gene. Trimming took off 5 bases at V and 6 bases at J, with 14 bases between the two ends. Germline V lookup: CDR1 GTSNPN, CDR2 SVGIG (reference sequence). CDR3 length: 13 residues. CDR3 nucleotides: TGTGCCTGGTCCCAACTACAATCCAATGAGCAGTTCTTC. Translation gives CAWSQLQSNEQFF.

This clone was detected only a few times. The J gene is TRBJ2-5, the V gene TRBV11-2; 8 bases fit TRBD2. V was clipped by 4 bases and J by 4 bases; unmatched bases: 17. Germline loops: CDR1 SGHAT, CDR2 FQNNGV. This CDR3 is built from 18 residues. The CDR3 loop reads CASSSLAGGSLRGETQYF. The CDR3 DNA sequence: TGTGCCAGCAGCTCCCTGGCGGGGGGTAGTCTTCGGGGAGAGACCCAGTACTTC.

The rearrangement links TRBV6-5 to TRBJ2-4, with D maybe TRBD2 (5 bases). Germline CDR1 is MNHEY and CDR2 is SVGAGI. The CDR3 extends over 12 amino acids. Trimming left V 6 bases short and J 8 bases short, with 11 bases between. The CDR3 loop is CASSADGDIQYF. DNA of the CDR3: TGTGCCAGCAGCGCCGACGGGGACATTCAGTACTTC.

This rearrangement joins TRBV7-2 to TRBJ1-1; weak D call: TRBD1 (6 bases). Per germline, CDR1 SGHTA and CDR2 FQGNSA. This CDR3 spans 14 amino acids. Trimming left V 5 bases short and J 5 bases short, with 15 bases between. The DNA of the CDR3 is TGTGCCAGCAGCCTTCTAACAGGGCGTACTGAAGCTTTCTTT. This encodes CASSLLTGRTEAFF.